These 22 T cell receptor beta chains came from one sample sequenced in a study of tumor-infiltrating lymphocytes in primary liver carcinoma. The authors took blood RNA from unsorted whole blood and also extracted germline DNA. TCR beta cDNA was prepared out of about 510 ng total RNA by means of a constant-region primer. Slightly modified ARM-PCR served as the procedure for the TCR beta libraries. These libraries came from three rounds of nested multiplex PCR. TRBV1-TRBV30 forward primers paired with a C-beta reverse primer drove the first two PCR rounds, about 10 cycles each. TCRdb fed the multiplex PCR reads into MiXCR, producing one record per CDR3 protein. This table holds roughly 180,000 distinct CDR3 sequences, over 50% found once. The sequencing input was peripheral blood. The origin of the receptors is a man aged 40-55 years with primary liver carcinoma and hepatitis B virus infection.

The CDR3 reads CASSESGFGSPLHF. The CDR3 DNA reads TGCGCCAGCAGTGAGTCAGGTTTTGGATCACCCCTCCACTTT. V and J are TRBV10-2 and TRBJ1-6; no reliable D call. Germline assignment: CDR1 WSHSY and CDR2 SAAADI. CDR3 length: 14 amino acids. The V end lost 0 bases, the J end lost 10 bases, and 10 bases lay between the germline ends.

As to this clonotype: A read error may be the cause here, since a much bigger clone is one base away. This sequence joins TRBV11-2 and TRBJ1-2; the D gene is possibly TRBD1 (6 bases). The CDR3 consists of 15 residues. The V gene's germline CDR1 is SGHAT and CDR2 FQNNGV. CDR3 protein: CTSSLVDRSYERYTF. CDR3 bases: TGTACCAGCAGCTTAGTAGACAGGTCCTATGAACGCTACACCTTC.

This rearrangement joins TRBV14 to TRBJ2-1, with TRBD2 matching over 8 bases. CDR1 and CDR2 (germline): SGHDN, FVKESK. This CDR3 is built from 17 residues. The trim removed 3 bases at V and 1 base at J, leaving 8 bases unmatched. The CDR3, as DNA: TGTGCCAGCAGCCAGGGGAGCGGGGGCGGGTCCTACAATGAGCAGTTCTTC. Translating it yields CASSQGSGGGSYNEQFF.

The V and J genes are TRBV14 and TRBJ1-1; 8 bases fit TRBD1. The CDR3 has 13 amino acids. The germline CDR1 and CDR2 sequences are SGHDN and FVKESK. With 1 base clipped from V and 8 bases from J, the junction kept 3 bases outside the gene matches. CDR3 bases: TGTGCCAGCAGCCAAGGACAGGGGATAGAAGCTTTCTTT. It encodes CASSQGQGIEAFF. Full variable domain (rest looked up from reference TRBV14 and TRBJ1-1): EAGVTQFPSHSVIEKGQTVTLRCDPISGHDNLYWYRRVMGKEIKFLLHFVKESKQDESGMPNNRFLAERTGGTYSTLKVQPAELEDSGVYFCASSQGQGIEAFFGQGTRLTVV.

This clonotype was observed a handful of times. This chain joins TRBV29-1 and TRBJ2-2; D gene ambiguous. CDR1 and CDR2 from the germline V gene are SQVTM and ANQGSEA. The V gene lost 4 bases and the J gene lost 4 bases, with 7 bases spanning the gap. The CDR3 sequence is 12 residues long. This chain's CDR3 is CSVGDPTGELFF. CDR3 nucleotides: TGCAGCGTTGGGGATCCCACCGGGGAGCTGTTTTTT.

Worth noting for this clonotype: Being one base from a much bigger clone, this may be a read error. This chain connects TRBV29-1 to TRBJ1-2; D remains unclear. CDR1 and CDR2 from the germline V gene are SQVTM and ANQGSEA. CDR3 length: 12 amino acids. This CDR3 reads CGVEVGGYGYTF. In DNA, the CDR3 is TGCGGCGTTGAAGTGGGCGGCTATGGCTACACCTTC.

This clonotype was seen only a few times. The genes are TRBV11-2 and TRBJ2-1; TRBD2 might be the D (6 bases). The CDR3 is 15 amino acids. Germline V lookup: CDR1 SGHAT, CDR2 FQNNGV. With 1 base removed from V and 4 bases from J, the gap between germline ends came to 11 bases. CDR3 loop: CASSLAGASYNEQFF. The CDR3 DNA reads TGTGCCAGCAGCTTAGCGGGAGCTTCATACAATGAGCAGTTCTTC. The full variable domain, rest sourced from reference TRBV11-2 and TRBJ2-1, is EAGVAQSPRYKIIEKRQSVAFWCNPISGHATLYWYQQILGQGPKLLIQFQNNGVVDDSQLPKDRFSAERLKGVDSTLKIQPAKLEDSAVYLCASSLAGASYNEQFFGPGTRLTVL.

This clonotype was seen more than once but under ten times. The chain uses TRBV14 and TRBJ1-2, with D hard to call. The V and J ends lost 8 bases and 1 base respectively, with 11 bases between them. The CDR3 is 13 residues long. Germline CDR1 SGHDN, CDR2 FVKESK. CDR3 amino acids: CASGDWGNYGYTF. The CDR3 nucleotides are TGTGCCAGCGGGGATTGGGGTAACTATGGCTACACCTTC.

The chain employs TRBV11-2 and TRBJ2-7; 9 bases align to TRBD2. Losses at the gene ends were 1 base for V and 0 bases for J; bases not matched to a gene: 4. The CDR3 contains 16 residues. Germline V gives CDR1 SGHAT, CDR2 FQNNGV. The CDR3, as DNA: TGTGCCAGCAGCTTAGTGCTAGCGGGAAACTCCTACGAGCAGTACTTC. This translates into CASSLVLAGNSYEQYF.

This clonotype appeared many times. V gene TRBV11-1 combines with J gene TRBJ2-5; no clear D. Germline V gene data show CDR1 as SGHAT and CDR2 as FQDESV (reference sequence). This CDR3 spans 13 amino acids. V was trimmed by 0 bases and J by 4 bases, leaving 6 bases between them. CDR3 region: CASSLARRETQYF. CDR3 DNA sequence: TGTGCCAGCAGCTTAGCGAGGAGAGAGACCCAGTACTTC. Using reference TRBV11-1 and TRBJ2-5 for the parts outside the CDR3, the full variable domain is EAEVAQSPRYKITEKSQAVAFWCDPISGHATLYWYRQILGQGPELLVQFQDESVVDDSQLPKDRFSAERLKGVDSTLKIQPAELGDSAMYLCASSLARRETQYFGPGTRLLVL.

CDR3 region: CSNSLGPGTGLGAYEQYF. The DNA of the CDR3 is TGTTCCAACAGTTTGGGTCCAGGGACAGGGTTAGGGGCCTACGAGCAGTACTTC. V is TRBV28 and J is TRBJ2-7, with 9 bases identical to TRBD1. This CDR3 is built from 18 residues. Germline values: CDR1 MDHEN, CDR2 SYDVKM. Using reference TRBV28 and TRBJ2-7 for the parts outside the CDR3, the full variable domain is DVKVTQSSRYLVKRTGEKVFLECVQDMDHENMFWYRQDPGLGLRLIYFSYDVKMKEKGDIPEGYSVSREKKERFSLILESASTNQTSMYLCSNSLGPGTGLGAYEQYFGPGTRLTVT.

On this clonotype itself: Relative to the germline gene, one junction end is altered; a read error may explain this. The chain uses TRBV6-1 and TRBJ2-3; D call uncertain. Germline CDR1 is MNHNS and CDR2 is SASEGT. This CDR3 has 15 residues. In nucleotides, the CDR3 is TGTGCCAGCAGTGCCTCCATCGCTTACACAGATATGCAGTATTTT. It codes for CASSASIAYTDMQYF.

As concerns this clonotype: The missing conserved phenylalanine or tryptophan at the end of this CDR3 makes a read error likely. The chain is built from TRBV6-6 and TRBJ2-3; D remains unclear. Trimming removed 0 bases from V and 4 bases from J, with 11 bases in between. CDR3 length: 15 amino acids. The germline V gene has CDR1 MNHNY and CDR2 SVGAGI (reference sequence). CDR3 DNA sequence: TGTGCCAGCAGTTACTCAGGCCGGGTCTCAGATACGCAGTATTCT. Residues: CASSYSGRVSDTQYS.

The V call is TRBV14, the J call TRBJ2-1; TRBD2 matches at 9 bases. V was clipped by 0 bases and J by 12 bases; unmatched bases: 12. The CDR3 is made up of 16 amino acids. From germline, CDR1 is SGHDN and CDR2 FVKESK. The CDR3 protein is CASSQDRTSGWDVQFF. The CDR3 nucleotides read TGTGCCAGCAGCCAAGACCGAACTAGCGGGTGGGATGTGCAGTTCTTC.

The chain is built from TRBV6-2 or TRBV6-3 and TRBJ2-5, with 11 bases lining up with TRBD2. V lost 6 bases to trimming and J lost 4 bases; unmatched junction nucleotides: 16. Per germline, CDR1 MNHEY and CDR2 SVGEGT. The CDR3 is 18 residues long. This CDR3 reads CASSLISGTSGSPETQYF. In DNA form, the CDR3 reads TGTGCCAGCAGCCTTATCTCCGGGACTAGCGGCTCTCCAGAGACCCAGTACTTC.

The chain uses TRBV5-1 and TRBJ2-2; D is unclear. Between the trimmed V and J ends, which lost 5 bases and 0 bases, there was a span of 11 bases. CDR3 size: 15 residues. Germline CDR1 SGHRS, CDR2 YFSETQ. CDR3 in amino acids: CASRDLQSNTGELFF. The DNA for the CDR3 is TGCGCCAGCAGGGACCTTCAGTCGAACACCGGGGAGCTGTTTTTT.

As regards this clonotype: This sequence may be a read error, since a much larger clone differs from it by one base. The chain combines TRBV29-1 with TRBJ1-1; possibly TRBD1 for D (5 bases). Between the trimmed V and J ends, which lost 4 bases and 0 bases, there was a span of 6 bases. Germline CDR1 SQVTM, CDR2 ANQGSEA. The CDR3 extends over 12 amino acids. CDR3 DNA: TGCAGCGTTGGGGACCTGAACACTGAAGCTTTCTTT. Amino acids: CSVGDLNTEAFF.

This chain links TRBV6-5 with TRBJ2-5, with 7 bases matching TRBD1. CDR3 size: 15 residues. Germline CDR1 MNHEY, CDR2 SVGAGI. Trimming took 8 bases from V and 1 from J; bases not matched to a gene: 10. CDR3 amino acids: CASLQMYRGQETQYF. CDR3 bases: TGTGCCAGCCTACAGATGTACAGGGGCCAAGAGACCCAGTACTTC.

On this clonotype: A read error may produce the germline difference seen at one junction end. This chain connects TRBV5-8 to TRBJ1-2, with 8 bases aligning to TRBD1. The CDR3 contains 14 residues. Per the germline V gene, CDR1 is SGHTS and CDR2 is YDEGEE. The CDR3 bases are TGTGCCAGCAGCCGTCGGACAGGGCTATATGACTACACCTTC. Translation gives CASSRRTGLYDYTF.

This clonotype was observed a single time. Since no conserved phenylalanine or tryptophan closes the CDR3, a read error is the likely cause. Here the CDR3 DNA reads TGTGCCAGCAGCACAGGGCTCCCGCTTGACTACGAGCAGTACTCC. Encoded protein: CASSTGLPLDYEQYS. The chain couples TRBV11-2 to TRBJ2-7; D is perhaps TRBD1 (6 bases). Germline CDR1 and CDR2: SGHAT and FQNNGV. Trimming pared 5 bases from V and 3 bases from J, leaving 17 bases between. This CDR3 spans 15 amino acids.

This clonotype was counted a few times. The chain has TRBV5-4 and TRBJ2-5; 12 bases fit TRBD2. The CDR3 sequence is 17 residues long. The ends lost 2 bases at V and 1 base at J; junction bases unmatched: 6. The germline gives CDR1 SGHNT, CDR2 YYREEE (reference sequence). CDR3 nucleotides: TGTGCCAGCAGCTTAGGACTAGCGGGACCTGTCCAAGAGACCCAGTACTTC. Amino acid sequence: CASSLGLAGPVQETQYF.

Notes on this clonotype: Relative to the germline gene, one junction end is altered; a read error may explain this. CDR3 nucleotide sequence: TGTGCCTGCAGCCAAGGGGCCAGCAGGTTCTACGAGCAGTACTTC. This translates into CACSQGASRFYEQYF. The chain links TRBV14 to TRBJ2-7; D possibly corresponds to TRBD1 (5 bases). Per the germline V gene, CDR1 is SGHDN and CDR2 is FVKESK. This CDR3 spans 15 amino acids.